This TCR beta chain comes out of a study of Graves' ophthalmopathy and Graves' hyperthyroidism. Background on the study: The authors defined stable hyperthyroidism as no ophthalmopathy within 18 months of follow-up.

Each diagnosis was determined on the basis of clinical symptoms, serum thyroxine, TRAb, thyroid ultrasound and orbital computed tomography. For repertoire sequencing, the TCR beta CDR3 regions were amplified from RNA transcripts. Investigators did first-round RT-PCR with HTBI primers, then second-round multiplex PCR. TCRdb re-derived calls from the multiplex PCR reads in MiXCR, one entry per CDR3 protein. The data show over a million distinct CDR3 sequences, 35% to 40% seen once. Concerning this clonotype itself: Its antigen is not known.

General study points: Blood shared most expanded thyroid clonotypes above 0.001 frequency. The study's model predicted ophthalmopathy progression at 65% to 71% sensitivity and around 75% specificity.

The sample comprised peripheral blood or thyroid tissue (not recorded which). This TCR was recovered from an adult man with Graves' hyperthyroidism.

DNA of the CDR3: TGTGCCAGCAGTTTGGGGCAACCGGGTAATGAAAAACTGTTTTTT. This gives the protein CASSLGQPGNEKLFF. The chain has TRBV7-3 and TRBJ1-4; D possibly corresponds to TRBD1 (5 bases). Trimming cost V 6 bases and J 4 bases, with 15 bases left between them. The CDR3 is 15 amino acids. Germline-derived CDR1 and CDR2 are SGHTA and FQGTGA.